The 18 T cell receptor beta chains reported below all come from one sample, sequenced in a study of blood T cells in healthy people across ages. The second PCR ran roughly 7 to 11 cycles with a sample-barcoded 5' primer and J-beta primers. TCRdb reprocessed the 5' RACE reads via MiXCR and lists one record per CDR3 protein. The sample carries around 800,000 distinct CDR3 sequences, around 25% recorded once. The sample was also reused in another study, on T cells of mothers and their children.

Sequenced material: blood. All receptors derive from a boy between 10 and 17 years old in good health.

The CDR3 here is CASSNPGLAGHLEQFF. CDR3 sequence (DNA): TGTGCCAGCAGTAATCCGGGACTAGCGGGGCACCTTGAGCAGTTCTTC. The chain is built from TRBV7-2 and TRBJ2-1; 13 bases fit TRBD2. The germline gives CDR1 SGHTA, CDR2 FQGNSA. The CDR3 is made up of 16 amino acids. Trimming took 6 bases from V and 9 from J; bases not matched to a gene: 11.

This clonotype was counted only a few times. CDR3 residues: CSARGTGAREKLFF. In DNA, the CDR3 is TGCAGTGCCCGGGGCACAGGTGCCCGGGAAAAACTGTTTTTT. The gene calls are TRBV20-1 and TRBJ1-4; possible D gene TRBD1, 5 bases. The V and J ends lost 6 bases and 8 bases respectively, with 19 bases between them. The V gene's germline CDR1 is DFQATT and CDR2 SNEGSKA (reference sequence). The length of the CDR3 is 14 residues.

V gene TRBV29-1 combines with J gene TRBJ1-3; a weak D match, TRBD1 (6 bases). Germline V gene data show CDR1 as SQVTM and CDR2 as ANQGSEA. This CDR3 has 12 residues. V lost 4 bases to trimming and J lost 4 bases, with 8 bases between them. The CDR3 nucleotides read TGCAGCGTTGTCAGGGGAGGAAACACCATATATTTT. It codes for CSVVRGGNTIYF.

In its sample, this clonotype was seen a few times. An end of the junction differs from the germline gene, which may be a read error. The rearrangement links TRBV3-1 to TRBJ2-5; the match to TRBD2 covers 7 bases. This CDR3 has 12 amino acids. Germline CDR1 reads LGHDT; CDR2 reads YNNKEL (reference sequence). CDR3 bases: TGTGCCAGCAGCAAACTAGCGACCTTAATGTTCTTC. Amino acids: CASSKLATLMFF.

The sample holds a few counts of this clonotype. V is TRBV12-3 or TRBV12-4 and J is TRBJ1-2, with D unclear. V lost 3 bases, J lost 2 bases, and 7 bases lay in between. The CDR3 length is 13 residues. This CDR3 reads CASSFGWNYGYTF. CDR3 in DNA: TGTGCCAGCAGTTTCGGTTGGAACTATGGCTACACCTTC.

V and J are TRBV7-3 and TRBJ2-3; D unresolved. CDR1 SGHTA and CDR2 FQGTGA come from the germline V gene. The CDR3 sequence is 13 residues long. V lost 5 bases to trimming and J lost 6 bases, with 12 bases between them. The CDR3 DNA sequence: TGTGCCAGCAGCCCTGGTCCGGGCGATACGCAGTATTTT. It is translated as CASSPGPGDTQYF. The full variable domain, in which reference TRBV7-3 and TRBJ2-3 provide the parts outside the CDR3, is GAGVSQTPSNKVTEKGKYVELRCDPISGHTALYWYRQSLGQGPEFLIYFQGTGAADDSGLPNDRFFAVRPEGSVSTLKIQRTERGDSAVYLCASSPGPGDTQYFGPGTRLTVL.

The chain employs TRBV24-1 and TRBJ2-1; TRBD1 is a possible D gene (5 bases). Germline V gives CDR1 KGHDR, CDR2 SFDVKD. The CDR3 is 16 residues long. V was pared by 0 bases and J by 6 bases, with 14 bases between. CDR3 protein: CATSDLGHHGANEQFF. DNA for the CDR3: TGTGCCACCAGTGATTTGGGACACCATGGGGCCAATGAGCAGTTCTTC.

The chain combines TRBV7-9 with TRBJ1-2; perhaps TRBD1 as D (5 bases). The CDR3 has 13 amino acids. V lost 6 bases, J lost 3 bases, and 11 bases lay in between. Germline V lookup: CDR1 SEHNR, CDR2 FQNEAQ (reference sequence). CDR3 sequence: CASRPGTDYGYTF. CDR3 sequence (DNA): TGTGCCAGCAGGCCCGGGACGGACTATGGCTACACCTTC.

This clonotype was counted a few times. This sequence joins TRBV12-3 or TRBV12-4 and TRBJ1-1; D is ambiguous. The CDR3 loop spans 10 amino acids. Between the trimmed V and J ends, which lost 3 bases and 5 bases, there was a span of 1 base. Here the CDR3 DNA reads TGTGCCAGCAGTTTGACTGAAGCTTTCTTT. This translates into CASSLTEAFF.

The gene calls are TRBV7-2 and TRBJ2-4, with TRBD2 matching 8 bases. The CDR3 totals 18 residues. V shed 0 bases and J 0 bases; nucleotides not matched to a gene: 7. Germline values: CDR1 SGHTA, CDR2 FQGNSA. The CDR3 loop reads CASSLAWDSGVAKNIQYF. CDR3 DNA: TGTGCCAGCAGCTTAGCGTGGGATAGCGGGGTAGCCAAAAACATTCAGTACTTC.

At least ten counts were recorded for this clonotype. This rearrangement joins TRBV24-1 to TRBJ2-1, with no clear D. Germline V gene data show CDR1 as KGHDR and CDR2 as SFDVKD. The CDR3 covers 15 residues. The ends were cut back, 2 bases at V and 0 bases at J, with 7 bases in the middle. The CDR3 here is CATSDYFSSYNEQFF. The CDR3 DNA is TGTGCCACCAGTGATTACTTTAGCTCCTACAATGAGCAGTTCTTC.

The rearrangement uses TRBV9 and TRBJ2-7; 10 nucleotides line up with TRBD1. The CDR3 extends over 14 amino acids. Looked up from germline, CDR1 is SGDLS and CDR2 is YYNGEE. V shed 3 bases, J shed 5 bases, and the junction held 5 bases outside the gene matches. The CDR3 reads CASSAWDRGNEQYF. Written as DNA, the CDR3 is TGTGCCAGCAGCGCATGGGACAGGGGAAACGAGCAGTACTTC.

This clonotype came up a few times. The J gene is TRBJ2-5, the V gene TRBV10-3; 11 bases line up with TRBD1. The CDR3 is 13 amino acids. Germline CDR1 and CDR2: ENHRY and SYGVKD. The trim removed 8 bases at V and 5 bases at J, leaving 4 bases unmatched. The CDR3 spells CAIGQGAGETQYF. The DNA of the CDR3 is TGTGCCATCGGACAGGGGGCCGGGGAGACCCAGTACTTC.

The gene calls are TRBV7-3 and TRBJ2-5, with 7 bases that match TRBD2. The DNA end is more similar to TRBJ2-7, so the J call may be wrong. The CDR3 contains 15 residues. In germline, CDR1 is SGHTA, CDR2 FQGTGA. CDR3 sequence: CASSSRSRGAYEQYF. The CDR3, as DNA: TGTGCCAGCAGCTCCCGCAGCCGGGGGGCCTACGAGCAGTACTTC.

V and J are TRBV5-5 and TRBJ2-1; D may be TRBD1 (5 bases). Germline CDR1 reads SGHKS; CDR2 reads YYEKEE (reference sequence). CDR3 length: 15 residues. V lost 2 bases and J 4 bases, leaving 13 bases between the germline ends. The CDR3 is CASSFGQGAYNEQFF. The CDR3 DNA is TGTGCCAGCAGCTTCGGCCAGGGCGCTTACAATGAGCAGTTCTTC.

This chain connects TRBV28 to TRBJ2-5; D is uncertain. There are 11 residues in the CDR3. Deletions cut 11 bases from V and 1 base from J, with 8 bases between. Germline-derived CDR1 and CDR2 are MDHEN and SYDVKM. This chain's CDR3 is CAGTSQETQYF. DNA for the CDR3: TGTGCCGGCACCTCCCAAGAGACCCAGTACTTC.

The chain has TRBV6-6 and TRBJ2-5, with D tentatively TRBD1 or TRBD2 (5 bases each). This CDR3 has 15 amino acids. Germline lookup yields CDR1 MNHNY and CDR2 SVGAGI (reference sequence). The V end lost 6 bases, the J end lost 0 bases, and 14 bases lay between the germline ends. CDR3 residues: CASSPGPNYQETQYF. The CDR3 region has the DNA TGTGCCAGCAGCCCGGGACCGAACTACCAAGAGACCCAGTACTTC.

This clonotype has a handful of counts. This sequence joins TRBV7-2 and TRBJ2-7; 10 bases line up with TRBD2. CDR3 size: 15 residues. In germline, CDR1 is SGHTA, CDR2 FQGNSA. V lost 5 bases and J lost 2; bases outside the gene matches: 6. The CDR3 region is CASSRLAGATYEQYF. For the CDR3, the DNA is TGTGCCAGCAGCCGTCTAGCGGGGGCAACCTACGAGCAGTACTTC. Supplemented by reference TRBV7-2 and TRBJ2-7, the full variable domain reads GAGVSQSPSNKVTEKGKDVELRCDPISGHTALYWYRQSLGQGLEFLIYFQGNSAPDKSGLPSDRFSAERTGGSVSTLTIQRTQQEDSAVYLCASSRLAGATYEQYFGPGTRLTVT.